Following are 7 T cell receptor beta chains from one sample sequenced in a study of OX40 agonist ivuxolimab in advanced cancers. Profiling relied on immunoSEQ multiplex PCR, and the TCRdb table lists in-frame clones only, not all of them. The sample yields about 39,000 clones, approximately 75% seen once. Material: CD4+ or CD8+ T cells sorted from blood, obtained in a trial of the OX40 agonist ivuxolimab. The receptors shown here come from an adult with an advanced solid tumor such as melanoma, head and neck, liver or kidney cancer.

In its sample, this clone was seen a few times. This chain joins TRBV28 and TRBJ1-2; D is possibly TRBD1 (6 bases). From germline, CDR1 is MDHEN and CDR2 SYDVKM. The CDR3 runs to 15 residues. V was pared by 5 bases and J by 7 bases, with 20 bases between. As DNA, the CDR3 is TGTGCCAGCAGTCCCCCTTCCCGGGGGGCTGTTGGCTACACCTTC. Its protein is CASSPPSRGAVGYTF.

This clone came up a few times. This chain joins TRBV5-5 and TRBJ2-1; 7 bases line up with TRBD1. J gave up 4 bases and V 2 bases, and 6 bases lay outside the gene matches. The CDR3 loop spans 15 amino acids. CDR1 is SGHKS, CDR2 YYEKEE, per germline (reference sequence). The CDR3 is CASSLAGTAYNEQFF. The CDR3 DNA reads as TGTGCCAGCAGCTTAGCCGGGACAGCGTACAATGAGCAGTTCTTC.

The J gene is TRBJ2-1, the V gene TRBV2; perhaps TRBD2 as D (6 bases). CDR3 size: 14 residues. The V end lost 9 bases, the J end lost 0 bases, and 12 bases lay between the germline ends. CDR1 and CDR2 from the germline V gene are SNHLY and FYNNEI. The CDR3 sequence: CASLASSSYNEQFF. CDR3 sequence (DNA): TGTGCCAGTCTAGCGTCCAGCTCCTACAATGAGCAGTTCTTC.

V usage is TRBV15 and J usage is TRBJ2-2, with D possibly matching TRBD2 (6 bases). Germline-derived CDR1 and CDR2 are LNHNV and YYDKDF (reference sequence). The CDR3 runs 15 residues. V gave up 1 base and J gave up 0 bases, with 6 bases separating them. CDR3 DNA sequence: TGTGCCACCAGCAGAGGGGACTCGAACACCGGGGAGCTGTTTTTT. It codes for CATSRGDSNTGELFF.

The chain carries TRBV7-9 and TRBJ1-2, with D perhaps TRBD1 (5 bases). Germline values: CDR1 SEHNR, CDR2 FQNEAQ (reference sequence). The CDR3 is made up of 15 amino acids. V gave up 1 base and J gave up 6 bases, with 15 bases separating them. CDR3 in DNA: TGTGCCAGCAGCTTAGAACAGGCCAGGGCTCATGGCTACACCTTC. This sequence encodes CASSLEQARAHGYTF.

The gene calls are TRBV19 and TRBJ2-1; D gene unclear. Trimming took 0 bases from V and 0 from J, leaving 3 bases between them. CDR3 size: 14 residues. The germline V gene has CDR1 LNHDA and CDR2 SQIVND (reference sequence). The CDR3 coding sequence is TGTGCCAGTAGTATAGATCACTCCTACAATGAGCAGTTCTTC. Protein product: CASSIDHSYNEQFF. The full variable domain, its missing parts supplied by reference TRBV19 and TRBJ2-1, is DGGITQSPKYLFRKEGQNVTLSCEQNLNHDAMYWYRQDPGQGLRLIYYSQIVNDFQKGDIAEGYSVSREKKESFPLTVTSAQKNPTAFYLCASSIDHSYNEQFFGPGTRLTVL.

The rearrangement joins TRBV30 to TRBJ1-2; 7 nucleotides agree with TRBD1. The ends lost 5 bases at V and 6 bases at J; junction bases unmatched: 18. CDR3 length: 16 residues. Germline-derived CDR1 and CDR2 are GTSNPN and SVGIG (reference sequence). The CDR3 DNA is TGTGCCTGGCGGGGGTTGAGACGGACCCAGGGGGATGGCTACACCTTC. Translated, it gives CAWRGLRRTQGDGYTF.